Below, 18 T cell receptor beta chains from the same sample are listed, as sequenced in a study of T-cell memory formation after mild COVID-19. A single record per CDR3 protein comes from TCRdb applying MiXCR to the 5' RACE reads. Of 75,000 to 95,000 distinct CDR3 sequences in the sample, over 12% were seen once. Sequenced input: PBMCs or a T cell subset sorted from them (not recorded which). These receptors were taken from a man younger than 30 who had mild COVID-19 (a few samples of this study predate the infection). Cell type and time point are not known.

Only a few counts were recorded for this clonotype. For the CDR3, the DNA is TGCGCCAGCAGCCAAGGCCAGTTTACATTTAGCACAGATACGCAGTATTTT. As protein: CASSQGQFTFSTDTQYF. V is TRBV4-1 and J is TRBJ2-3; D is uncertain. Looked up from germline, CDR1 is MGHRA and CDR2 is YSYEKL. V lost 1 base to trimming and J lost 0 bases, with 14 bases between them. The CDR3 totals 17 residues.

In this sample, this clonotype turned up a few times. The V call is TRBV7-2, the J call TRBJ2-5; 9 bases are shared with TRBD2. The CDR3 is 15 amino acids. Germline lookup yields CDR1 SGHTA and CDR2 FQGNSA. The trim removed 2 bases at V and 4 bases at J, leaving 5 bases unmatched. The CDR3 spells CASSLFLAGSETQYF. The CDR3 nucleotides are TGTGCCAGCAGCTTATTCCTAGCGGGGTCAGAGACCCAGTACTTC. The variable domain in full, with the rest retrieved from reference TRBV7-2 and TRBJ2-5, is GAGVSQSPSNKVTEKGKDVELRCDPISGHTALYWYRQSLGQGLEFLIYFQGNSAPDKSGLPSDRFSAERTGGSVSTLTIQRTQQEDSAVYLCASSLFLAGSETQYFGPGTRLLVL.

The rearrangement joins TRBV9 to TRBJ2-5, with 7 bases that match TRBD1. The CDR3 loop spans 17 amino acids. V was clipped by 4 bases and J by 3 bases; unmatched bases: 15. The germline V gene encodes CDR1 SGDLS and CDR2 YYNGEE. The CDR3 DNA reads as TGTGCCAGCAGCAGCATTAACCTCCGGGACAGAAAAGAGACCCAGTACTTC. As protein: CASSSINLRDRKETQYF.

V and J are TRBV18 and TRBJ2-6, with 7 bases identical to TRBD1. This CDR3 has 16 residues. Germline lookup yields CDR1 KGHSH and CDR2 LQKENI. Germline trimming cut 2 bases from V and 0 bases from J; bases unmatched to any gene: 1. CDR3 nucleotide sequence: TGTGCCAGCTCACCAGGGACAGACTCTGGGGCCAACGTCCTGACTTTC. Amino acids: CASSPGTDSGANVLTF.

This clonotype was counted ten times or more. CDR3 sequence: CASSQGNEQFF. In DNA form, the CDR3 reads TGCGCCAGCAGCCAAGGCAATGAGCAGTTCTTC. The chain couples TRBV4-1 to TRBJ2-1; D is unclear. V was trimmed by 1 base and J by 6 bases, leaving 1 base between them. The germline V gene encodes CDR1 MGHRA and CDR2 YSYEKL. The CDR3 consists of 11 residues.

A few counts support this clonotype. The rearrangement joins TRBV4-3 to TRBJ2-7, with a weak D call TRBD1 (5 bases). V lost 0 bases to trimming and J lost 3 bases, with 6 bases between them. This CDR3 has 13 amino acids. In germline, CDR1 is LGHNA, CDR2 YSLEER. The CDR3 DNA reads TGCGCCAGCAGCCAAGATCAGGGCTACGAGCAGTACTTC. Encoded protein: CASSQDQGYEQYF.

The rearrangement links TRBV25-1 to TRBJ1-1; a weak D match, TRBD1 (5 bases). CDR3 length: 14 residues. CDR1 MGHDK and CDR2 SYGVNS come from the germline V gene. The ends were cut back, 6 bases at V and 0 bases at J, with 11 bases in the middle. DNA of the CDR3: TGTGCCAGCAGATCGACAGTCATGAACACTGAAGCTTTCTTT. This sequence encodes CASRSTVMNTEAFF.

The chain couples TRBV5-5 to TRBJ2-5; TRBD2 matches at 8 bases. This CDR3 spans 15 amino acids. Germline V gene lookup returns CDR1 SGHKS and CDR2 YYEKEE (reference sequence). The junction had 7 bases not matched to a gene; V was cut back by 5 bases and J by 1 base. This chain's CDR3 is CASSPGTSGQETQYF. CDR3 bases: TGTGCCAGCAGTCCCGGGACTAGTGGCCAAGAGACCCAGTACTTC.

This chain connects TRBV28 to TRBJ2-3; D tentatively reads TRBD1 or TRBD2 (5 bases each). The CDR3 is 15 amino acids. Trimming removed 2 bases from V and 3 bases from J, with 12 bases in between. CDR1 is MDHEN and CDR2 is SYDVKM in the germline V gene. The CDR3 DNA reads TGTGCCAGCAGTTTAGGGGGTTTAGCGACAGATACGCAGTATTTT. Translating it yields CASSLGGLATDTQYF.

The gene calls are TRBV10-3 and TRBJ2-7; a weak D match, TRBD2 (6 bases). From germline, CDR1 is ENHRY and CDR2 SYGVKD. V lost 11 bases and J 2 bases, leaving 13 bases between the germline ends. The CDR3 covers 12 residues. The CDR3 protein is CASTEGTYEQYF. Written as DNA, the CDR3 is TGTGCCTCAACGGAGGGGACCTACGAGCAGTACTTC.

The CDR3 DNA sequence: TGTGCCAGCAGCTTACAGGGGTACACCGGGGAGCTGTTTTTT. Its protein is CASSLQGYTGELFF. V usage is TRBV13 and J usage is TRBJ2-2, with D possibly being TRBD1 (6 bases). V lost 2 bases and J lost 3, with 7 bases in between. Germline CDR1 and CDR2: PRHDT and FYEKMQ (reference sequence). This CDR3 is built from 14 residues. The variable domain in full, completed from reference TRBV13 and TRBJ2-2, reads AAGVIQSPRHLIKEKRETATLKCYPIPRHDTVYWYQQGPGQDPQFLISFYEKMQSDKGSIPDRFSAQQFSDYHSELNMSSLELGDSALYFCASSLQGYTGELFFGEGSRLTVL.

This clonotype was counted many times. The CDR3 region has the DNA TGTGCCAGCAGTTGGGGACAGTCCTACGAGCAGTACTTC. Protein sequence: CASSWGQSYEQYF. This chain connects TRBV12-3 or TRBV12-4 to TRBJ2-7; 7 bases map to TRBD1. V shed 4 bases, J shed 1 base, and the junction held 1 base outside the gene matches. The CDR3 is 13 residues long.

This clonotype was counted only a few times. DNA of the CDR3: TGTGCCAGCAGCCTTAGTCCGGGGGGACAAGAGACCCAGTACTTC. This sequence encodes CASSLSPGGQETQYF. V and J are TRBV7-3 and TRBJ2-5; 7 positions match TRBD2. V dropped 5 bases and J dropped 2; count of bases not matched to a gene: 8. The CDR3 runs to 15 residues. Germline lookup yields CDR1 SGHTA and CDR2 FQGTGA. Supplemented by reference TRBV7-3 and TRBJ2-5, the full variable domain reads GAGVSQTPSNKVTEKGKYVELRCDPISGHTALYWYRQSLGQGPEFLIYFQGTGAADDSGLPNDRFFAVRPEGSVSTLKIQRTERGDSAVYLCASSLSPGGQETQYFGPGTRLLVL.

This clonotype was detected only a few times. The gene calls are TRBV3-1 and TRBJ1-5; 9 bases fit TRBD1. V dropped 3 bases and J dropped 6; count of bases not matched to a gene: 6. The CDR3 consists of 15 residues. CDR1 LGHDT and CDR2 YNNKEL come from the germline V gene (reference sequence). In DNA form, the CDR3 reads TGTGCCAGCAGCCAGGCGGGACAGGGCACTCAGCCCCAGCATTTT. Translation gives CASSQAGQGTQPQHF.

The chain joins TRBV12-3 or TRBV12-4 to TRBJ1-5; perhaps TRBD1 as D (6 bases). V shed 7 bases and J shed 7 bases, with 14 bases lying between them. CDR3 size: 13 residues. CDR3 sequence reads: CASKGPGVQPQHF. The DNA of the CDR3 is TGTGCCAGCAAGGGGCCAGGGGTACAGCCCCAGCATTTT.

The chain couples TRBV13 to TRBJ2-7; 7 bases map to TRBD1. Per germline, CDR1 PRHDT and CDR2 FYEKMQ (reference sequence). This CDR3 has 13 amino acids. The V gene end was trimmed by 5 bases and the J gene end by 7 bases; junction bases not matched to a gene: 8. CDR3 nucleotides: TGTGCCAGCAGCCCGACAGGGAAAAGGGAGCAGTACGTC. This sequence encodes CASSPTGKREQYV.

CDR3 sequence: CASSQDTRGVAEAFF. CDR3 bases: TGCGCCAGCAGCCAAGATACGAGGGGGGTTGCTGAAGCTTTCTTT. The chain couples TRBV4-1 to TRBJ1-1; a possible D gene is TRBD1 (6 bases). The CDR3 length is 15 residues. V gave up 0 bases and J gave up 6 bases, with 14 bases separating them. Germline CDR1 reads MGHRA; CDR2 reads YSYEKL.

The chain has TRBV6-2 or TRBV6-3 and TRBJ1-1, with 12 bases identical to TRBD1. V gave up 2 bases and J gave up 11 bases; unmatched junction bases: 9. The CDR3 spans 15 residues. Germline V lookup: CDR1 MNHEY, CDR2 SVGEGT. The CDR3 here is CASSYRDRGLRKAFF. For the CDR3, the DNA is TGTGCCAGCAGTTACCGGGACAGGGGGCTGAGAAAGGCTTTCTTT.